The rows below give T cell receptor beta chains drawn from one sample of a study of T cell responses to AZD1222 COVID-19 vaccine. Profiled with immunoSEQ multiplex PCR; TCRdb holds only in-frame clones, not every one. This table has some 110,000 clones, roughly 82% appearing once. The material was peripheral blood, obtained on day 0 of AZD1222 vaccination. The receptor source for this set is an adult in good health. Both conserved end residues are part of each CDR3. The D gene is left open where the match is weak. The size field is filled for only some rows; it gives once, few, many or a size class.

- TRBJ1-5 TRBV19 TRBD1 CASIPQGVNQPQHF TGTGCCAGTATTCCACAGGGGGTCAATCAGCCCCAGCATTTT
- TRBJ2-3 TRBV5-1 TRBD2 CASRYQREGSTDTQYF TGCGCCAGCAGGTATCAGCGGGAGGGGAGCACAGATACGCAGTATTTT
- TRBJ2-7 TRBV7-6 TRBD2 CASSLVGGGTYEQYF TGTGCCAGCAGCTTAGTCGGGGGGGGGACCTACGAGCAGTACTTC
- TRBJ1-6 TRBV18 - CASSLIMNSPLHF TGTGCCAGCTCCCTTATTATGAATTCACCCCTCCACTTT
- TRBJ1-2 TRBV5-1 - CASSALRATYGYTF TGCGCCAGCAGCGCTCTGCGGGCTACCTATGGCTACACCTTC
- TRBJ2-7 TRBV6-1 - CASSEGAAGEGYEQYF TGTGCCAGCAGTGAAGGGGCGGCAGGGGAAGGCTACGAGCAGTACTTC
- TRBJ2-3 TRBV7-3 - CASSRVSVGSDTQYF TGTGCCAGCAGCCGAGTTAGCGTTGGGTCAGATACGCAGTATTTT
- TRBJ2-3 TRBV5-1 TRBD2 CASSKGLAGGEFFSTDTQYF TGCGCCAGCAGCAAGGGACTAGCGGGGGGAGAGTTTTTTAGCACAGATACGCAGTATTTT
- TRBJ2-1 TRBV24-1 - CATSDFPNNEQFF TGTGCCACCAGTGATTTCCCCAACAATGAGCAGTTCTTC
- TRBJ1-3 TRBV27 TRBD1 CASSRTGVGNTIYF TGTGCCAGCAGTAGGACAGGGGTTGGAAACACCATATATTTT
- TRBJ1-1 TRBV7-9 - CASTIGMVAEAFF TGTGCCAGCACCATTGGTATGGTCGCTGAAGCTTTCTTT
- TRBJ1-2 TRBV7-2 TRBD1 CASSPPDRDDFYGYTF TGTGCCAGCAGCCCCCCGGACAGGGACGACTTCTATGGCTACACCTTC
- TRBJ2-6 TRBV23-1 - CASSHPYRAPGANVLTF TGCGCCAGCAGTCACCCTTACAGGGCCCCCGGGGCCAACGTCCTGACTTTC
- TRBJ2-7 TRBV7-7 TRBD1 CASSLNVETGVYEQYF TGTGCCAGCAGCTTAAATGTTGAGACAGGGGTCTACGAGCAGTACTTC
- TRBJ1-4 TRBV6-2/TRBV6-3 - CASSLLRTNEKLFF TGTGCCAGCAGCCTGCTTAGGACTAATGAAAAACTGTTTTTT
- TRBJ1-1 TRBV10-3 TRBD1 CAISNRGGENTEAFF TGTGCCATCAGCAACAGGGGCGGGGAGAACACTGAAGCTTTCTTT
- TRBJ1-4 TRBV6-4 TRBD1 CASRQGAFSGKGVEREKLFF TGTGCCAGCAGACAGGGGGCCTTTTCAGGTAAGGGCGTTGAAAGGGAAAAACTGTTTTTT
- TRBJ1-2 TRBV19 TRBD1 CASSILQGSYGYTF TGTGCCAGTAGTATATTACAGGGGAGCTATGGCTACACCTTC
- TRBJ2-2 TRBV6-5 - CASRVTNTGELFF TGTGCCAGCAGGGTAACGAACACCGGGGAGCTGTTTTTT
few TRBJ1-1 TRBV3-1/TRBV3-2 - CASSQESRNTEAFF TGTGCCAGCAGCCAAGAGAGCAGAAACACTGAAGCTTTCTTT
- TRBJ2-5 TRBV4-2 TRBD2 CASSLGLAGVNQETQYF TGTGCCAGCAGCCTCGGACTAGCGGGGGTTAACCAAGAGACCCAGTACTTC
- TRBJ1-3 TRBV11-3 - CASSEDGHSGNTIYF TGTGCCAGCAGCGAAGACGGGCACTCTGGAAACACCATATATTTT
- TRBJ1-1 TRBV29-1 - CSALQRMNTEAFF TGCAGCGCTCTACAGAGAATGAACACTGAAGCTTTCTTT
- TRBJ1-3 TRBV7-6 - CASSLSGASGNTIYF TGTGCCAGCAGCTTATCCGGGGCGTCTGGAAACACCATATATTTT
- TRBJ2-1 TRBV2 TRBD1 CASRDRAGGSSSYNEQFF TGTGCCAGCAGAGATAGGGCAGGGGGCAGCAGCTCCTACAATGAGCAGTTCTTC
- TRBJ1-2 TRBV7-8 TRBD1 CASSTGQGNYGYTF TGTGCCAGCAGCACCGGACAGGGCAACTATGGCTACACCTTC
- TRBJ1-1 TRBV5-1 - CASSLSGWGNTEAFF TGCGCCAGCAGCTTAAGTGGGTGGGGGAACACTGAAGCTTTCTTT
- TRBJ1-4 TRBV6-5 - CASSYSQGLNEKLFF TGTGCCAGCAGTTACTCCCAGGGCCTTAATGAAAAACTGTTTTTT
- TRBJ2-2 TRBV12-3/TRBV12-4 - CCGGSRSTGELFF TGTTGTGGGGGTAGCCGCAGTACCGGGGAGCTGTTTTTT
once TRBJ2-7 TRBV7-8 - CASSQRPDPLYEQYF TGTGCCAGCAGCCAGAGACCGGATCCCCTCTACGAGCAGTACTTC
once TRBJ1-4 TRBV29-1 - CSVVWGNEKLFF TGCAGCGTTGTATGGGGGAATGAAAAACTGTTTTTT
- TRBJ1-1 TRBV12-3/TRBV12-4 TRBD1 CASSRQGNTEAFF TGTGCCAGCAGCAGACAGGGGAACACTGAAGCTTTCTTT
- TRBJ1-3 TRBV5-1 - CASSLGPGAGNTIYF TGCGCCAGCAGCTTGGGACCAGGGGCTGGAAACACCATATATTTT
- TRBJ2-1 TRBV6-6 - CASSRIWDSTSKSYNEQFF TGTGCCAGCAGTCGTATTTGGGACTCGACTTCAAAATCCTACAATGAGCAGTTCTTC
- TRBJ1-6 TRBV5-5 - CASSLRAPLSSYNSPLHF TGTGCCAGCTCCCTTCGGGCACCGCTGAGCTCCTATAATTCACCCCTCCACTTT
- TRBJ2-4 TRBV18 - CASSPKNIQYF TGTGCCAGCTCACCTAAAAACATTCAGTACTTC
once TRBJ2-5 TRBV5-4 - CASSAGTDQETQYF TGTGCCAGCAGCGCGGGGACAGATCAAGAGACCCAGTACTTC
- TRBJ1-1 TRBV18 - CASSPAGGGTEAFF TGTGCCAGCTCTCCGGCCGGGGGCGGCACTGAAGCTTTCTTT
- TRBJ2-3 TRBV5-1 TRBD2 CASSPEASGGTDTQYF TGCGCCAGCAGCCCGGAGGCTAGCGGGGGCACAGATACGCAGTATTTT
- TRBJ1-5 TRBV4-1 TRBD1 CASSQMTGGNQPQHF TGCGCCAGCAGCCAGATGACAGGGGGAAATCAGCCCCAGCATTTT
- TRBJ2-3 TRBV19 - CASSMRVTGTDTQYF TGTGCCAGTAGTATGAGGGTGACAGGCACAGATACGCAGTATTTT
- TRBJ1-1 TRBV29-1 TRBD1 CSVVGQWNTEAFF TGCAGCGTTGTGGGACAGTGGAACACTGAAGCTTTCTTT
- TRBJ2-3 TRBV5-8 TRBD2 CASSLTSGGASTDTQYF TGTGCCAGCAGCCTAACTAGCGGGGGAGCTAGCACAGATACGCAGTATTTT